This entry is about one TCR beta chain. TCRdb keeps only in-frame clones here, not all; method: immunoSEQ multiplex PCR. This sample has around 260,000 clones; roughly 85% occur once, and the top ten carry around a tenth. This sample is part of a study of blood T cell repertoires in COVID-19. V gave up 5 bases and J gave up 9 bases; unmatched junction bases: 2. CDR3 length: 12 amino acids. Germline-derived CDR1 and CDR2 are SGHTA and FQGNSA. The sample comprised peripheral blood. V and J are TRBV7-2 and TRBJ2-1; 9 nucleotides match TRBD1. The receptor comes from a woman aged 50 to 65 who had recovered from COVID-19. CDR3 bases: TGTGCCAGCAGCAGACAGGGGGGTGAGCAGTTCTTC. Translation: CASSRQGGEQFF.